This T cell receptor beta chain is from a study of PD-L1 blockade in urothelial cancer. Study-wide findings and caveats: Durable-benefit patients showed greater tumor-associated blood clone expansion at 3 weeks.

Trimming took off 5 bases at V and 4 bases at J, with 11 bases between the two ends. CDR3 length equals 12 residues. Germline assignment: CDR1 GTSNPN and CDR2 SVGIG (reference sequence). This table comes from immunoSEQ multiplex PCR, and its TCRdb copy is limited to in-frame clones, with some not included. The data hold roughly 45,000 clones, with 87% observed a single time. Comments on this clone: The antigen is undetermined.

The sequences come from PBMCs, collected around atezolizumab (anti-PD-L1) treatment. The source of this sequence is a man between 60 and 70 years old with urothelial cancer. The gene calls are TRBV30 and TRBJ1-2; possible D gene TRBD1, 5 bases. The chain's CDR3 is CAWGGLSYGYTF. The CDR3 DNA sequence: TGTGCCTGGGGGGGGTTGAGCTATGGCTACACCTTC.